A single T cell receptor beta chain is shown here with its context. This sample was taken from a study of CD8 T cells in Susac syndrome. RNA totalling about 0.45 to 1 ug underwent reverse transcription with random hexamers. Via MiXCR, TCRdb re-called the immunoSEQ multiplex PCR reads, giving one row per CDR3 protein. The data contain 200,000 to 250,000 distinct CDR3 sequences, 80% to 95% of them singletons. Looked up from germline, CDR1 is MGHRA and CDR2 is YSYEKL. V lost 3 bases, J lost 2 bases, and 12 bases lay in between. This CDR3 region has 15 residues. The J gene is TRBJ2-3, the V gene TRBV4-1, with unresolved D. The specimen was CD8+ T cells from PBMCs. This TCR came from a human donor with multiple sclerosis. CDR3 bases: TGCGCCAGCAGCCATTTCCCCGGAAACACAGATACGCAGTATTTT. Translating it yields CASSHFPGNTDTQYF.